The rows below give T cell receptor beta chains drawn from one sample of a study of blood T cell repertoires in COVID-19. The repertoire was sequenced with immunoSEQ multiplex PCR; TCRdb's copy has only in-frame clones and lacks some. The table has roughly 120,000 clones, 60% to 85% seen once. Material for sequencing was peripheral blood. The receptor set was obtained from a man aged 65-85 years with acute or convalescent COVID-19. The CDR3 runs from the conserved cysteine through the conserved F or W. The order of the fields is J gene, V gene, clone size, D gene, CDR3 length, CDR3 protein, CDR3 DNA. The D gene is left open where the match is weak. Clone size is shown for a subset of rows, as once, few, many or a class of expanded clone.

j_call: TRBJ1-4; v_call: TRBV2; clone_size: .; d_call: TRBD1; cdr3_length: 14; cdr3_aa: CASTYQGAGEKLFF; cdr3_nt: TGTGCCAGCACCTACCAGGGGGCCGGTGAAAAACTGTTTTTT
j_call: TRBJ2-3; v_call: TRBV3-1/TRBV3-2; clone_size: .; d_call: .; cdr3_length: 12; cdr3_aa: CASRPTSGQPYF; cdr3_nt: TGTGCCAGCAGGCCTACTTCAGGGCAGCCGTATTTT
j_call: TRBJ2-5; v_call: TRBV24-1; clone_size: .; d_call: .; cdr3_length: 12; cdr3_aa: CATSVQGETQYF; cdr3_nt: TGTGCCACCAGTGTACAGGGTGAGACCCAGTACTTC
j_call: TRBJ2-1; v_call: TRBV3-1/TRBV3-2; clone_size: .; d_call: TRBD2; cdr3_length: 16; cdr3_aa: CASSQDLGGSGDEQFF; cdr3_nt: TGTGCCAGCAGCCAAGATTTAGGCGGGAGTGGCGATGAGCAGTTCTTC
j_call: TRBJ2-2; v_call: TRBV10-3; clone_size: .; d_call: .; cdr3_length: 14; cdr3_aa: CAAGQSSGTGELFF; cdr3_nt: TGTGCCGCCGGACAAAGCTCGGGCACCGGGGAGCTGTTTTTT
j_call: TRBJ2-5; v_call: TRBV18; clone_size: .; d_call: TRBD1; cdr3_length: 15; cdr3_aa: CASSPPDRGGETQYF; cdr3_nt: TGTGCCAGCTCACCCCCGGACAGGGGCGGGGAGACCCAGTACTTC
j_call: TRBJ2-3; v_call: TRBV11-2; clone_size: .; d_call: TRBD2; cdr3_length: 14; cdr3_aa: CASSPSGRSDTQYF; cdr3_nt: TGTGCCAGCAGCCCTAGCGGGAGGTCAGATACGCAGTATTTT
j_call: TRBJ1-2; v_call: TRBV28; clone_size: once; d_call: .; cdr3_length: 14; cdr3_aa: CASSLSGANYGYTF; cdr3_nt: TGTGCCAGCAGTCTCAGTGGAGCTAACTATGGCTACACCTTC
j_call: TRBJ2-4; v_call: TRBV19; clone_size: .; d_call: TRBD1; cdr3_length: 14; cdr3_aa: CASTSQDRKNIQYF; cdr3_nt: TGTGCCAGTACCTCCCAGGACAGGAAAAACATTCAGTACTTC
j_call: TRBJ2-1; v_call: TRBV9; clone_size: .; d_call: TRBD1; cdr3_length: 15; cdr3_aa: CASSETGTGFDEQFF; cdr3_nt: TGTGCCAGCAGCGAAACCGGGACAGGGTTCGATGAGCAGTTCTTC
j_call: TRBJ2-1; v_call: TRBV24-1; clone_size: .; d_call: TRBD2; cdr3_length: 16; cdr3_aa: CATSETGTSGSHEQFF; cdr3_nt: TGTGCCACCAGTGAAACCGGGACTAGCGGGAGCCATGAGCAGTTCTTC
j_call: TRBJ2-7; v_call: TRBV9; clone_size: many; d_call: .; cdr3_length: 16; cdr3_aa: CASSPAHFSGSYEQYF; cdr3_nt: TGTGCCAGCAGCCCAGCCCACTTTAGCGGTTCCTACGAGCAGTACTTC